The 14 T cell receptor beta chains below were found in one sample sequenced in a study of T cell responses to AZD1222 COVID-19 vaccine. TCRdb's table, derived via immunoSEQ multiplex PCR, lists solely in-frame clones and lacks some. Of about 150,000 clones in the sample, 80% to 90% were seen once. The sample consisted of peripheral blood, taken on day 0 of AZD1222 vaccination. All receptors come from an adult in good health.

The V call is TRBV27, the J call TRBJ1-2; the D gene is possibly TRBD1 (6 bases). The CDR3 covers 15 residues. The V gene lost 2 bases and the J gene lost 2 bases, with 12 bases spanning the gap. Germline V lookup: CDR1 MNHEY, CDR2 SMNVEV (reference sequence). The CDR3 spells CASSLGGGANYGYTF. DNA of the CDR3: TGTGCCAGCAGTTTAGGGGGCGGTGCCAACTATGGCTACACCTTC.

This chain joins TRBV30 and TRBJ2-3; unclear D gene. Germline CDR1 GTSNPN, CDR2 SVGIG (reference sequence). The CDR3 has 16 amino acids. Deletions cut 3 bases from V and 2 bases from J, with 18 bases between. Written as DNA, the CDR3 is TGTGCCTGGAGGGACCTCCGCAGGACCTCCACAGATACGCAGTATTTT. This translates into CAWRDLRRTSTDTQYF.

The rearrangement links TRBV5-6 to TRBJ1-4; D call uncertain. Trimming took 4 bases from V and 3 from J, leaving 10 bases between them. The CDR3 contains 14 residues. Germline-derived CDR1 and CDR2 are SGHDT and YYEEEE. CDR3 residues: CASSARTANEKLFF. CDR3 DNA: TGTGCCAGCAGCGCGAGGACGGCTAATGAAAAACTGTTTTTT.

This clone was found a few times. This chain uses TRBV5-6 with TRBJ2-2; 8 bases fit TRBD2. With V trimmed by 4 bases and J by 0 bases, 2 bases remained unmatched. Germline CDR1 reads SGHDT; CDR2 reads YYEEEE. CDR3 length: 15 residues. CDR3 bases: TGTGCCAGCAGCCCGGGGGGGCCGAACACCGGGGAGCTGTTTTTT. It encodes CASSPGGPNTGELFF. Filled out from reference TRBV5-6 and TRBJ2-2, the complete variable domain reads DAGVTQSPTHLIKTRGQQVTLRCSPKSGHDTVSWYQQALGQGPQFIFQYYEEEERQRGNFPDRFSGHQFPNYSSELNVNALLLGDSALYLCASSPGGPNTGELFFGEGSRLTVL.

CDR3 protein: CASSVSRDTPTEAFF. CDR3 coding DNA: TGTGCCAGCAGCGTATCCCGGGACACCCCCACTGAAGCTTTCTTT. The genes are TRBV9 and TRBJ1-1, with D maybe TRBD1 (6 bases). Looked up from germline, CDR1 is SGDLS and CDR2 is YYNGEE. V dropped 1 base and J dropped 4 bases, with 14 bases sitting between them. CDR3 length equals 15 residues.

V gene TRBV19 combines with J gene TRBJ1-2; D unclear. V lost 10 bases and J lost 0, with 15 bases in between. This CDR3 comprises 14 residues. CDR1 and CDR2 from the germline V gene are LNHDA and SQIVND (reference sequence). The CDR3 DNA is TGTGCCACTACCCGAGGGTGGCCTAACTATGGCTACACCTTC. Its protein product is CATTRGWPNYGYTF.

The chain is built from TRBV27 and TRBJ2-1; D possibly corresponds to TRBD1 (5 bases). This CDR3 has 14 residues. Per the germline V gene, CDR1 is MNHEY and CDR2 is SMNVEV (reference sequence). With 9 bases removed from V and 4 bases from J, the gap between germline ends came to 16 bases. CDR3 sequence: CASGSTRAYNEQFF. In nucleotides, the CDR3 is TGTGCCAGTGGCTCGACCAGGGCGTACAATGAGCAGTTCTTC.

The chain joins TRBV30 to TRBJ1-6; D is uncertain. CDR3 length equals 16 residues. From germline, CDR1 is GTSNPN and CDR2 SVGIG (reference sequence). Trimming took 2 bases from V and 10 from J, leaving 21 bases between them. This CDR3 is CAWSTDPFNGRSPLHF. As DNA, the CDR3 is TGTGCCTGGAGTACGGACCCTTTCAATGGGCGGTCACCCCTCCACTTT.

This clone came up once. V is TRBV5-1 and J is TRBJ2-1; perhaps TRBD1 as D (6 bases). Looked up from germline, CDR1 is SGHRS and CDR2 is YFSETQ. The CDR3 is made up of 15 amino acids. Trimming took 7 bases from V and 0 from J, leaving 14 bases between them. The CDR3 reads CASRTTGVSYNEQFF. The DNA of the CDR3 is TGCGCCAGCCGAACGACAGGCGTCTCCTACAATGAGCAGTTCTTC.

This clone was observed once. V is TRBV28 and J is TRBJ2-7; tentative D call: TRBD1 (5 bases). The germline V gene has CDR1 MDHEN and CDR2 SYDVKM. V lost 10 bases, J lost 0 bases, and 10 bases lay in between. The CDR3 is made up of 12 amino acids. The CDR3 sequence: CATTQGSYEQYF. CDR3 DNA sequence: TGTGCCACCACCCAGGGCTCCTACGAGCAGTACTTC.

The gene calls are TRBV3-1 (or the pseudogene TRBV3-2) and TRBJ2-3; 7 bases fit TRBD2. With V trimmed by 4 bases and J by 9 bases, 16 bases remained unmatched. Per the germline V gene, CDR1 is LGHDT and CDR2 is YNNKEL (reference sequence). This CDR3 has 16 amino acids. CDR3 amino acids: CASSLTGRGSTGTQYF. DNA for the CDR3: TGTGCCAGCAGCCTGACGGGGAGGGGCTCTACGGGGACGCAGTATTTT.

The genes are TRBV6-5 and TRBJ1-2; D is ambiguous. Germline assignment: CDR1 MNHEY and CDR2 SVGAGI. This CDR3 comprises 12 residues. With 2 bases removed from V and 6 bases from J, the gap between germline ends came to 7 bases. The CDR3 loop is CASSYPGDGYTF. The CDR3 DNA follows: TGTGCCAGCAGTTACCCTGGGGATGGCTACACCTTC.

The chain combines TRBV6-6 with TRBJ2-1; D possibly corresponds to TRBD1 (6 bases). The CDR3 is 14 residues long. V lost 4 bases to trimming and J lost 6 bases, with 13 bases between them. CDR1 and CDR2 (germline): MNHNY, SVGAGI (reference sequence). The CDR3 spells CASSSSWTVNEQFF. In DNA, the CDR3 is TGTGCCAGCAGTTCATCTTGGACAGTCAATGAGCAGTTCTTC.

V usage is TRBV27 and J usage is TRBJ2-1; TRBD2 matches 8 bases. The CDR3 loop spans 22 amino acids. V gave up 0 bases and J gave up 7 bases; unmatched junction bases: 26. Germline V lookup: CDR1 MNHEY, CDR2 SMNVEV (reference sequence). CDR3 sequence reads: CASSLSPLRGAERGSLRNEQFF. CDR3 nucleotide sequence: TGTGCCAGCAGTTTATCGCCCCTACGGGGGGCGGAGCGGGGGTCCCTGAGGAATGAGCAGTTCTTC.